The 23 T cell receptor beta chains listed next were all sequenced from one sample in a study of T cell repertoires in cytomegalovirus infection. TCRdb reanalysed the reads using MiXCR and keeps one entry per CDR3 protein. The sample has about 180,000 distinct CDR3 sequences, 14% seen once. Sequenced input: PBMCs. Receptor source: a human donor in good health (CMV status not recorded). Some clones in this sample may be carry-over from other donors' samples.

The chain couples TRBV29-1 to TRBJ1-5, with a weak D call TRBD1 (5 bases). Germline V gene lookup returns CDR1 SQVTM and CDR2 ANQGSEA. V lost 5 bases and J lost 6, with 11 bases in between. CDR3 length equals 12 residues. The CDR3: CSVQGVGQPQHF. The CDR3 DNA reads TGCAGCGTTCAGGGAGTTGGTCAGCCCCAGCATTTT.

A few counts support this clonotype. This chain uses TRBV28 with TRBJ2-5; D is perhaps TRBD1 (7 bases). The CDR3 contains 15 residues. V was trimmed by 4 bases and J by 5 bases, leaving 17 bases between them. The germline gives CDR1 MDHEN, CDR2 SYDVKM. The chain's CDR3 is CASSSTGQAGETQYF. In DNA, the CDR3 is TGTGCCAGCAGTTCTACAGGACAGGCGGGGGAGACCCAGTACTTC.

This clonotype was observed a few times. CDR3 loop: CATSSRLAGLGEQYF. The CDR3 DNA sequence: TGTGCCACCAGCTCTCGACTAGCGGGACTTGGCGAGCAGTACTTC. The rearrangement links TRBV15 to TRBJ2-7; 11 positions agree with TRBD2. J lost 6 bases, V lost 5 bases, and 9 bases had no gene match. The CDR3 is 15 residues long. Germline CDR1 is LNHNV and CDR2 is YYDKDF (reference sequence).

In its sample, this clonotype was seen many times. The genes are TRBV7-2 and TRBJ2-1; 8 bases are a match to TRBD2. The CDR3 consists of 17 residues. The V gene end was trimmed by 0 bases and the J gene end by 2 bases; junction bases not matched to a gene: 6. Germline V gene lookup returns CDR1 SGHTA and CDR2 FQGNSA. The CDR3 loop is CASSLAPGGGPYNEQFF. The CDR3 DNA reads as TGTGCCAGCAGCTTAGCTCCGGGAGGGGGACCCTACAATGAGCAGTTCTTC.

This clonotype was seen a handful of times. The genes are TRBV7-8 and TRBJ1-1; 7 nucleotides agree with TRBD1. The CDR3 extends over 16 amino acids. After removal of 4 bases from V and 4 bases from J, the junction contained 12 bases not matched to a gene. Germline V gene sequence: CDR1 SGHVS, CDR2 FQNEAQ. In DNA form, the CDR3 reads TGTGCCAGCAGCTCCAACCCAAGACAGGGTCCCACTGAAGCTTTCTTT. This sequence encodes CASSSNPRQGPTEAFF. Variable domain in full (rest from reference TRBV7-8 and TRBJ1-1): GAGVSQSPRYKVAKRGQDVALRCDPISGHVSLFWYQQALGQGPEFLTYFQNEAQLDKSGLPSDRFFAERPEGSVSTLKIQRTQQEDSAVYLCASSSNPRQGPTEAFFGQGTRLTVV.

This chain connects TRBV29-1 to TRBJ2-5, with no clear D. V shed 4 bases and J shed 3 bases, with 15 bases lying between them. CDR3 size: 14 residues. CDR1 and CDR2 from the germline V gene are SQVTM and ANQGSEA. The CDR3 nucleotides read TGCAGCGTTGGTCTCGGGCGCTGGGAAGAGACCCAGTACTTC. Translated, it gives CSVGLGRWEETQYF.

The chain uses TRBV9 and TRBJ2-3; 13 bases are shared with TRBD2. The CDR3 extends over 17 amino acids. Trimming cost V 4 bases and J 5 bases; bases outside gene matches: 10. The germline V gene has CDR1 SGDLS and CDR2 YYNGEE. CDR3 loop: CASSFDRLAGGGDTQYF. The DNA of the CDR3 is TGTGCCAGCAGCTTTGACCGACTAGCGGGGGGAGGAGATACGCAGTATTTT.

This clonotype has at least ten counts. V and J are TRBV7-2 and TRBJ2-6; TRBD2 is a possible D gene (6 bases). Trimming removed 4 bases from V and 2 bases from J, with 15 bases in between. Germline CDR1 reads SGHTA; CDR2 reads FQGNSA. The CDR3 contains 17 residues. The CDR3 spells CASSSYSAGTGANVLTF. Here the CDR3 DNA reads TGTGCCAGCAGCTCGTACTCCGCGGGGACTGGGGCCAACGTCCTGACTTTC.

This clonotype was recorded many times. The chain employs TRBV7-2 and TRBJ2-6, with 9 bases identical to TRBD1. CDR1 and CDR2 (germline): SGHTA, FQGNSA. The V gene end was trimmed by 3 bases and the J gene end by 0 bases; junction bases not matched to a gene: 6. CDR3 length: 18 residues. The CDR3, as DNA: TGTGCCAGCAGCTTCCGGGACAGGGCTAGCTCTGGGGCCAACGTCCTGACTTTC. Its translation: CASSFRDRASSGANVLTF. Variable domain in full (rest from reference TRBV7-2 and TRBJ2-6): GAGVSQSPSNKVTEKGKDVELRCDPISGHTALYWYRQSLGQGLEFLIYFQGNSAPDKSGLPSDRFSAERTGGSVSTLTIQRTQQEDSAVYLCASSFRDRASSGANVLTFGAGSRLTVL.

As regards this clonotype: One base away lies a much larger clone, so this may be a sequencing read error. The rearrangement joins TRBV12-3 or TRBV12-4 to TRBJ1-1; D remains unclear. CDR3 size: 12 residues. CDR3 region: CAGSFGDTEAFF. CDR3 DNA: TGTGCCGGCAGTTTTGGGGACACTGAAGCTTTCTTT.

The chain recombines TRBV20-1 with TRBJ1-5, with 9 bases that match TRBD1. Germline lookup yields CDR1 DFQATT and CDR2 SNEGSKA (reference sequence). V lost 5 bases to trimming and J lost 8 bases; unmatched junction nucleotides: 7. The CDR3 is 13 amino acids. Here the CDR3 reads CSAGQGPREPQHF. CDR3 DNA: TGCAGTGCTGGACAGGGGCCCAGGGAGCCCCAGCATTTT.

The V call is TRBV6-6, the J call TRBJ2-1; 9 bases are shared with TRBD2. With V trimmed by 2 bases and J by 5 bases, 10 bases remained unmatched. The CDR3 is 17 amino acids. Per the germline V gene, CDR1 is MNHNY and CDR2 is SVGAGI (reference sequence). CDR3 coding DNA: TGTGCCAGCAGTTACGCGGCGGGGGGGAAGAGGGACAATGAGCAGTTCTTC. It specifies CASSYAAGGKRDNEQFF.

Ten or more counts support this clonotype. The chain links TRBV14 to TRBJ1-1; D is uncertain. This CDR3 is built from 14 residues. Germline V gene data show CDR1 as SGHDN and CDR2 as FVKESK. V shed 0 bases and J shed 2 bases, with 7 bases lying between them. CDR3 bases: TGTGCCAGCAGCCAAGAGTTTCCAAACACTGAAGCTTTCTTT. It codes for CASSQEFPNTEAFF.

This clonotype occurred a few times. The rearrangement links TRBV2 to TRBJ2-5, with 7 bases that match TRBD1. In germline, CDR1 is SNHLY, CDR2 FYNNEI. CDR3 length equals 13 residues. The trim removed 6 bases at V and 1 base at J, leaving 2 bases unmatched. The DNA for the CDR3 is TGTGCCAGCAGGGGGGACAGCCAAGAGACCCAGTACTTC. Protein product: CASRGDSQETQYF.

The genes are TRBV20-1 and TRBJ1-5; 8 bases are a match to TRBD1. This CDR3 is built from 14 residues. Germline CDR1 DFQATT, CDR2 SNEGSKA (reference sequence). V was pared by 6 bases and J by 5 bases, with 9 bases of the junction left unmatched. Here the CDR3 reads CSATGQGDYQPQHF. The CDR3 bases are TGCAGTGCAACCGGACAGGGAGACTATCAGCCCCAGCATTTT.

This clonotype came up many times. The chain couples TRBV7-2 to TRBJ1-2; perhaps TRBD1 as D (5 bases). Germline loops: CDR1 SGHTA, CDR2 FQGNSA. The CDR3 spans 14 residues. V lost 4 bases and J 8 bases, leaving 17 bases between the germline ends. Written as DNA, the CDR3 is TGTGCCAGCAGCTCGCGAAGAGACAGAAGCGGCTACACCTTC. It translates to CASSSRRDRSGYTF.

This clonotype appeared a few times. The V call is TRBV7-3, the J call TRBJ2-3; tentatively, D is TRBD1 or TRBD2 (6 bases each). V lost 5 bases, J lost 4 bases, and 13 bases lay in between. Germline V gene data show CDR1 as SGHTA and CDR2 as FQGTGA. This CDR3 spans 14 amino acids. This chain's CDR3 is CASSETGTSDTQYF. The CDR3 region has the DNA TGTGCCAGCAGCGAAACAGGGACTTCAGATACGCAGTATTTT.

In this sample, this clonotype turned up a few times. This rearrangement joins TRBV5-4 to TRBJ2-7, with 7 nucleotides matching TRBD1. The CDR3 contains 13 residues. V gave up 4 bases and J gave up 7 bases; unmatched junction bases: 8. Germline V CDR1 and CDR2: SGHNT, YYREEE (reference sequence). The CDR3 reads CASSRDRPREQYF. CDR3 sequence (DNA): TGTGCCAGCAGCCGGGACAGACCGCGGGAGCAGTACTTC. The whole variable domain, filled in from reference TRBV5-4 and TRBJ2-7, reads ETGVTQSPTHLIKTRGQQVTLRCSSQSGHNTVSWYQQALGQGPQFIFQYYREEENGRGNFPPRFSGLQFPNYSSELNVNALELDDSALYLCASSRDRPREQYFGPGTRLTVT.

In its sample, this clonotype was seen many times. J is TRBJ1-5 and V is TRBV7-9, with unresolved D. Germline-derived CDR1 and CDR2 are SEHNR and FQNEAQ (reference sequence). The CDR3 contains 14 residues. The germline V and J ends were trimmed by 1 base and 5 bases, with 9 bases remaining between them. CDR3 sequence: CASSLVGGYQPQHF. CDR3 in DNA: TGTGCCAGCAGCTTAGTAGGAGGGTATCAGCCCCAGCATTTT. The variable domain in full, with the rest retrieved from reference TRBV7-9 and TRBJ1-5, is DTGVSQNPRHKITKRGQNVTFRCDPISEHNRLYWYRQTLGQGPEFLTYFQNEAQLEKSRLLSDRFSAERPKGSFSTLEIQRTEQGDSAMYLCASSLVGGYQPQHFGDGTRLSIL.

This clonotype was recorded at least ten times. The rearrangement links TRBV28 to TRBJ1-1; D may be TRBD1 (6 bases). This CDR3 is built from 13 residues. Deletions cut 6 bases from V and 7 bases from J, with 15 bases between. CDR1 MDHEN and CDR2 SYDVKM come from the germline V gene. In nucleotides, the CDR3 is TGTGCCAGCAGGCTAGAGGGGGGTAGTGAAGCTTTCTTT. Its protein is CASRLEGGSEAFF.

This clonotype was detected a few times. The genes are TRBV20-1 and TRBJ2-2, with 10 bases lining up with TRBD2. This CDR3 is built from 17 residues. Germline loops: CDR1 DFQATT, CDR2 SNEGSKA (reference sequence). V dropped 2 bases and J dropped 3; count of bases not matched to a gene: 9. The CDR3 DNA follows: TGCAGTGCTAGACGGCTAGCGGGAGTTCAAGACACCGGGGAGCTGTTTTTT. As protein: CSARRLAGVQDTGELFF.

The chain carries TRBV10-1 and TRBJ1-1; a weak D match, TRBD1 (5 bases). V lost 0 bases and J 1 base, leaving 6 bases between the germline ends. Germline V gene sequence: CDR1 WNHNN, CDR2 SYGVQD (reference sequence). The CDR3 totals 14 residues. The CDR3 DNA reads TGCGCCAGCAGTGAGTCGGGACCGAACACTGAAGCTTTCTTT. It codes for CASSESGPNTEAFF.

In DNA, the CDR3 is TGTGCCAGCAGTCCCGGGACAGGGGGAGGCTACACCTTC. Translation gives CASSPGTGGGYTF. The chain employs TRBV12-3 or TRBV12-4 and TRBJ1-2; 11 nucleotides align to TRBD1. V lost 5 bases, J lost 8 bases, and 4 bases stayed unmatched. CDR3 length: 13 amino acids.